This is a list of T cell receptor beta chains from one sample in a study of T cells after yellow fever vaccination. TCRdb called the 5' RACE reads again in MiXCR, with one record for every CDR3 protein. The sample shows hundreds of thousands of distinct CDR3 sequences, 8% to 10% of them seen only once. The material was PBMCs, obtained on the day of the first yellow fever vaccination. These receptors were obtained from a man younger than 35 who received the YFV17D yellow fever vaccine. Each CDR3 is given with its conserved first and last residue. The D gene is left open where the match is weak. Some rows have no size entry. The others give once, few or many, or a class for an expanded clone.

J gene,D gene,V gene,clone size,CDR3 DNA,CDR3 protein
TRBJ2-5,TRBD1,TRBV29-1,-,TGCAGCGTTGAATGGACAGGGGACATTTCGGAGACCCAGTACTTC,CSVEWTGDISETQYF
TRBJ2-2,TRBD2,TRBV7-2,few,TGTGCCAGCAGCTTAGCCCTAGCGGGGAACACCGGGGAGCTGTTTTTT,CASSLALAGNTGELFF
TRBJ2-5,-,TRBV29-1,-,TGCAGCGTCGGAGAGACCCAGTACTTC,CSVGETQYF
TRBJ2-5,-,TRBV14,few,TGTGCCAGCAGCCAAGACGTCGGGACCCAGTACTTC,CASSQDVGTQYF
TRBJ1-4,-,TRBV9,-,TGTGCCAGCAGCCAGACCGAAGCTAATGAAAAACTGTTTTTT,CASSQTEANEKLFF
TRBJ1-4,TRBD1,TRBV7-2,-,TGTGCCAGCAGCTATGGGACGGGACAGGGAAATGAAAAACTGTTTTTT,CASSYGTGQGNEKLFF
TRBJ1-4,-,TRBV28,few,TGTGCCAGCAGTTTTTTAGGGTTTGGGGAAAAACTGTTTTTT,CASSFLGFGEKLFF
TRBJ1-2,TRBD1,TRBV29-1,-,TGCAGCGCCAAACCTCAGGACAGGGCCTATGGCTACACCTTC,CSAKPQDRAYGYTF
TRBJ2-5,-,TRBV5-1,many,TGCGCCAGCAAGGTCGCGGGGGCCCGGGTTCAAGAGACCCAGTACTTC,CASKVAGARVQETQYF
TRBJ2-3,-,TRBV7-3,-,TGTGCCAGCAGCCCCCTCGGAGGGGCAGATACGCAGTATTTT,CASSPLGGADTQYF
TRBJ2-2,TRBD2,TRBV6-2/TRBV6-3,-,TGTGCCACAAAGGAAGCGGGGGGTCTAACCGGGGAGCTGTTTTTT,CATKEAGGLTGELFF
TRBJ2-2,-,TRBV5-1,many,TGCGCCAGCAGCTTGGAGGGTCTTGGGTACGGGGAGCTGTTTTTT,CASSLEGLGYGELFF
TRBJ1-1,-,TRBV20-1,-,TGCAGTGCTCGCAGTGGTTTCACTGAAGCTTTCTTT,CSARSGFTEAFF
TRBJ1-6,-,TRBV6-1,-,TGTGCCAGCAGTGAAGAGGGAGTTTCACCCCTCCACTTT,CASSEEGVSPLHF